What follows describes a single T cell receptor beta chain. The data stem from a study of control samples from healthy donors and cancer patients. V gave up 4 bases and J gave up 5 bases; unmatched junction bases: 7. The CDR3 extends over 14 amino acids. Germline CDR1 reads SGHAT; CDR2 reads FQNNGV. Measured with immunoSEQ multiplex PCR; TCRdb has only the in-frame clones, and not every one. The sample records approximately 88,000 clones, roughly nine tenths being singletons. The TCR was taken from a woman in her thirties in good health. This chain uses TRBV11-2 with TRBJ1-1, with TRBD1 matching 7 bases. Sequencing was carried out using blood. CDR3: CASSSNRGRTEAFF. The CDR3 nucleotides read TGTGCCAGCAGCTCTAACAGGGGAAGAACTGAAGCTTTCTTT.